This TCR beta chain was profiled in a study of identical twins. Study conclusions and caveats: Insertion counts were lower in abundant cord blood beta clonotypes, a trend that memory repertoires did not show. Twin sharing of out-of-frame TCR alpha was underestimated by models in monozygotic pairs.

CDR3 size: 19 residues. Trimming cost V 4 bases and J 2 bases; bases outside gene matches: 14. A single record per CDR3 protein comes from TCRdb applying MiXCR to the 5' RACE reads. The sample lists just over 450,000 distinct CDR3 sequences, 12% to 15% seen once, with about 0.53% in the top ten. In regard to this clonotype: Its specificity is unknown.

Healthy Caucasians, and only they, were the donors. The sample also formed part of further work on yellow fever vaccine responses in identical twins.

The genes are TRBV23-1 and TRBJ2-6, with TRBD1 identical over 7 bases. TRBV23-1 is filed as an ORF, its function uncertain. Sequencing input: CD4+ T cells sorted from blood. The receptor's source is a woman between 18 and 30 years old in good health. The CDR3 spells CASSPTKTGQDPGANVLTF. The CDR3 nucleotides read TGCGCCAGCAGTCCAACTAAGACTGGACAGGACCCTGGGGCCAACGTCCTGACTTTC.